This T cell receptor beta chain comes out of a study of graft-versus-host responses after intestinal transplantation. For the study at large: Recipients had multivisceral, liver-intestinal, or isolated intestinal transplants. The recipients all started with anti-thymocyte globulin induction and then took tacrolimus and steroids for three to four years. Study observations and caveats: Some GvH clones were seen earlier in gut or blood, suggesting intestinal origin.

Clones were read by immunoSEQ multiplex PCR, and TCRdb kept only the in-frame ones, dropping some. The repertoire consists of about 69,000 clones, with around 90% occurring once and the leading ten covering about 6.7%. Comment on this clone: Antigen specificity is unknown.

The origin of this receptor is a human patient who received an intestinal transplant, so some T cells may come from the graft donor. Source: bone marrow, taken nearly 750 days after intestinal transplantation.

The CDR3 bases are TGTGCCAGTAGTATGGGCAGGGGGCTTGAAGCTTTCTTT. It codes for CASSMGRGLEAFF. The V gene is TRBV19, the J gene TRBJ1-1; 8 bases line up with TRBD1. Germline CDR1 and CDR2: LNHDA and SQIVND (reference sequence). The CDR3 runs to 13 residues. V lost 3 bases and J lost 7; bases outside the gene matches: 4.